This T cell receptor beta chain is drawn from a study of T cells in Graves' hyperthyroidism and ophthalmopathy. Patients aged 18 to 65 had newly diagnosed hyperthyroidism that had lasted under 2 months. Diagnosis relied on clinical symptoms, serum thyroxine and TRAb, thyroid ultrasound and orbital computed tomography. TCR beta CDR3 region amplification was performed from RNA transcripts. During a first-round RT-PCR of the TCR CDR3, the HTBI primer set was used. Via MiXCR, TCRdb re-called the multiplex PCR reads, giving one row per CDR3 protein. The sample holds about 840,000 distinct CDR3 sequences, 38% seen once. This clonotype has a count of ten or more. Mismatch with germline at one junction end may stem from a read error. Germline V gene data show CDR1 as SGHTA and CDR2 as FQGNSA. CDR3 length: 12 amino acids.

This chain uses TRBV7-2 with TRBJ2-5; D might be TRBD2 (5 bases). Sample: blood. The source is a man between 18 and 29 years old with Graves' hyperthyroidism. CDR3 in DNA: TGCAGTACTAGTCAGCTCGCAGAGACCCAGTACTTC. This sequence encodes CSTSQLAETQYF. Full variable domain (remainder filled in from reference TRBV7-2 and TRBJ2-5): GAGVSQSPSNKVTEKGKDVELRCDPISGHTALYWYRQSLGQGLEFLIYFQGNSAPDKSGLPSDRFSAERTGGSVSTLTIQRTQQEDSAVYLCSTSQLAETQYFGPGTRLLVL.